The TCR beta chain under discussion was sequenced for a study of cytomegalovirus exposure and HLA in healthy donors. Looking at the study overall: Prior work identified 120 million or so unique TCR beta sequences in about 179 million T cells. Overall study findings and caveats: DRB1 showed the most TCR associations and HLA-C the fewest in a later analysis, as rates varied by HLA locus. When the data were analyzed later, several of the most significant clusters appeared to be linked to common viral pathogens. There were 150 to 200 TCR beta chains listed as cytomegalovirus-associated.

The PCR contained 60 Vbeta and 13 Jbeta primers. Clones were sequenced by immunoSEQ multiplex PCR, and TCRdb holds only the in-frame ones, with some missing. There are 200,000 to 250,000 clones in the sample; roughly 75% occur only once, and 1.8% lies in the top ten. For this clone: The antigen is undetermined.

The origin of this receptor is a woman in her 30s in good health and CMV-seronegative. The sequencing sample was made of PBMCs.

Here the CDR3 reads CASSFGKGEAFF. DNA of the CDR3: TGTGCCAGCAGCTTCGGGAAAGGTGAAGCTTTCTTT. The chain recombines TRBV7-9 with TRBJ1-1, with unresolved D. CDR1 and CDR2 (germline): SEHNR, FQNEAQ (reference sequence). V dropped 3 bases and J dropped 7 bases, with 9 bases sitting between them. The CDR3 sequence is 12 residues long.